The present entry profiles one T cell receptor beta chain with its context. Its specificity is unknown. The data stem from a study of cytomegalovirus exposure and HLA in healthy donors. The PCR made use of 60 Vbeta and 13 Jbeta primers. Produced via immunoSEQ multiplex PCR; TCRdb's table is partial and in-frame only. The sample has around 92,000 clones, 65% to 75% seen once; the top ten hold 2.5% to 3.5%. Donors consisted of healthy bone marrow donors. CDR1 and CDR2 from the germline V gene are SGDLS and YYNGEE. Between the trimmed V and J ends, which lost 4 bases and 0 bases, there was a span of 17 bases. The CDR3 has 18 residues. Overall study results and limits: Most TCR sequences proved rare, with some public TCRs found in many donors. CMV serostatus alone was available as immune exposure information. Earlier analysis looked at TCR beta V segments, and most were productive about 87% or about 30% of the time.

The TCR sequence derives from a female donor in good health and CMV-seropositive. The chain couples TRBV9 to TRBJ2-6, with D maybe TRBD1 (6 bases). Sample: PBMCs. The CDR3 is CASSWTAFLSSGANVLTF. The CDR3 DNA reads TGTGCCAGCAGCTGGACAGCCTTCCTCTCCTCTGGGGCCAACGTCCTGACTTTC.